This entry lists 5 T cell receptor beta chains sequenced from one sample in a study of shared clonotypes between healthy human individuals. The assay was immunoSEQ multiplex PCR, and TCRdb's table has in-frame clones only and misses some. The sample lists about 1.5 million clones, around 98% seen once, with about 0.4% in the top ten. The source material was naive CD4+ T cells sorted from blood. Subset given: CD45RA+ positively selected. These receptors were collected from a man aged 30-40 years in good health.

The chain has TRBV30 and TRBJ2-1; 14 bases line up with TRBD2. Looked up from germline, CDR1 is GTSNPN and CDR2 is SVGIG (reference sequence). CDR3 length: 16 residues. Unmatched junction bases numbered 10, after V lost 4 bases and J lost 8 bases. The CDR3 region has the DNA TGTGCCTGGACCCGGGGGACTAGCGGGAGAGGCGATGAGCAGTTCTTC. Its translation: CAWTRGTSGRGDEQFF.

The CDR3 sequence is CASSWDRVISGELFF. For the CDR3, the DNA is TGTGCCAGCAGTTGGGACAGGGTTATTTCCGGGGAGCTGTTTTTT. The chain carries TRBV5-6 and TRBJ2-2; the match to TRBD1 covers 9 bases. There are 15 residues in the CDR3. Per germline, CDR1 SGHDT and CDR2 YYEEEE. Losses at the gene ends were 5 bases for V and 6 bases for J; bases not matched to a gene: 8.

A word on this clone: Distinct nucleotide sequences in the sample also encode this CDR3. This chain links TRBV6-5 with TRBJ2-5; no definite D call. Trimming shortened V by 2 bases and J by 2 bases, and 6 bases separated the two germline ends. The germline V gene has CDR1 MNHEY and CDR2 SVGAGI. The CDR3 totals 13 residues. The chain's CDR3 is CASSYVFQETQYF. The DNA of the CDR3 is TGTGCCAGCAGTTACGTATTTCAAGAGACCCAGTACTTC.

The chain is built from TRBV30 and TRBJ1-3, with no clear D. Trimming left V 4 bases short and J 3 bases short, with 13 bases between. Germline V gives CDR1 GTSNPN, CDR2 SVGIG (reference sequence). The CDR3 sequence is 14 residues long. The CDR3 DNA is TGTGCCTGGACAATCCCCCGAAGTGGAAACACCATATATTTT. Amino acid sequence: CAWTIPRSGNTIYF.

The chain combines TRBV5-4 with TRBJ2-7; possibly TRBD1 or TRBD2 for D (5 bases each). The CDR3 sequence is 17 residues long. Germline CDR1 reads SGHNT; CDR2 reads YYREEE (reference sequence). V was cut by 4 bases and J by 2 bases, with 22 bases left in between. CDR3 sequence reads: CASSPEIAPRDPYEQYF. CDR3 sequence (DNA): TGTGCCAGCAGCCCGGAGATAGCGCCCCGGGACCCCTACGAGCAGTACTTC.